This T cell receptor (beta chain) was sequenced during a study of blood T cell repertoires in COVID-19. Background on the study: Researchers got acute and convalescent COVID-19 samples from the United States, Italy and Spain. The analysed material was cDNA or gDNA that came from T cells, B-cell-depleted T cells, or PBMCs.

Only in-frame clones appear in the TCRdb table, and some are missing; sequencing was by immunoSEQ multiplex PCR. The sample yields 110,000 or so clones, nearly 90% seen once. This CDR3 contains 15 residues. Germline CDR1 is SGHAT and CDR2 is FQDESV (reference sequence). V was clipped by 5 bases and J by 1 base, with 14 bases between them. The rearrangement uses TRBV11-1 and TRBJ2-5, with D perhaps matching TRBD2 (5 bases). The source is a woman in her seventies who had recovered from COVID-19. Sequenced: peripheral blood. Written as DNA, the CDR3 is TGTGCCAGCAGCCCCCGGAGCGGAACCCAAGAGACCCAGTACTTC. Protein: CASSPRSGTQETQYF.